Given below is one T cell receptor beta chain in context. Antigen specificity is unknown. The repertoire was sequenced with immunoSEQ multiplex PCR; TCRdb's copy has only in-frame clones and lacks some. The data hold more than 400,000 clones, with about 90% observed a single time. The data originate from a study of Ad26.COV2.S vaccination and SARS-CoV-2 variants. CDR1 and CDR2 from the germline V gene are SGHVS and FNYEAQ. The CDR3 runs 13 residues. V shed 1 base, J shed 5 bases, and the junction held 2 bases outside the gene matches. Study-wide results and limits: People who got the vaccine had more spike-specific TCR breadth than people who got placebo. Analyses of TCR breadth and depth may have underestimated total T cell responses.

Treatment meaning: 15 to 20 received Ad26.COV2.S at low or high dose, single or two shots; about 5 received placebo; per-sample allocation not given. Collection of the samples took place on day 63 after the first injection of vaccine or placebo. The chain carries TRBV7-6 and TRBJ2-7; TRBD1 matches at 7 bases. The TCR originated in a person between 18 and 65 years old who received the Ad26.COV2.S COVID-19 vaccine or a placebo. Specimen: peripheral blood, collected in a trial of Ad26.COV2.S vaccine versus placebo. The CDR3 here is CASSLGTGHEQYF. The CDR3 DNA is TGTGCCAGCAGCTTAGGGACAGGCCACGAGCAGTACTTC.